This TCR beta chain emerged from a study of blood T cells in healthy people across ages. Then a second PCR, running roughly 7 to 11 cycles, was carried out with a sample-barcoded 5' primer and a J-beta primer mix. MiXCR was run by TCRdb on the 5' RACE reads, yielding one entry per CDR3 protein. The sample holds approximately 490,000 distinct CDR3 sequences, 24% seen once. Germline CDR1 SGHTA, CDR2 FQGNSA. This CDR3 spans 12 amino acids. These data are also associated with another study on T cells of mothers and their children. As that study records: Evidence of persistent microchimeric T cell clones was absent.

Sequenced input: blood. The chain links TRBV7-2 to TRBJ2-5, with D unclear. The better agreement between TRBJ2-7 and the DNA end casts doubt on the J call. The source of this sequence is a boy aged 10-17 years in good health. CDR3 loop: CASVGNSYEQYF. CDR3 DNA sequence: TGTGCCAGCGTGGGGAACTCCTACGAGCAGTACTTC.